This entry lists 6 T cell receptor beta chains sequenced from one sample in a study of blood T cell repertoires in COVID-19. TCRdb keeps only in-frame clones here, not all; method: immunoSEQ multiplex PCR. The sample yields roughly 390,000 clones, around 87% seen once. The sequenced sample consisted of peripheral blood. All receptors come from a woman aged 25 to 39 with COVID-19, enrolled during active disease.

The chain employs TRBV25-1 and TRBJ2-5, with a possible D match to TRBD1 (5 bases). This CDR3 contains 17 residues. V gave up 0 bases and J gave up 0 bases, with 14 bases separating them. Germline V gene lookup returns CDR1 MGHDK and CDR2 SYGVNS. CDR3 nucleotides: TGTGCCAGCAGTGAATATGTCCCCAGGGTGTACCAAGAGACCCAGTACTTC. It translates to CASSEYVPRVYQETQYF.

The gene calls are TRBV7-2 and TRBJ2-1; 11 positions agree with TRBD2. The CDR3 contains 19 residues. Germline V gives CDR1 SGHTA, CDR2 FQGNSA. J gave up 1 base and V 0 bases, and 8 bases lay outside the gene matches. This chain's CDR3 is CASSLARLAGFQSYNEQFF. The DNA for the CDR3 is TGTGCCAGCAGCTTAGCGCGACTAGCGGGGTTCCAATCCTACAATGAGCAGTTCTTC.

The chain is built from TRBV5-1 and TRBJ2-7; 7 bases are a match to TRBD2. The germline gives CDR1 SGHRS, CDR2 YFSETQ. The CDR3 totals 16 residues. V shed 3 bases, J shed 4 bases, and the junction held 13 bases outside the gene matches. The CDR3 protein is CASSSGAASGRYEQYF. In DNA form, the CDR3 reads TGCGCCAGCAGCTCCGGCGCGGCTAGCGGTAGGTACGAGCAGTACTTC.

CDR3 sequence reads: CASSYDTSYNEQFF. The CDR3 DNA sequence: TGTGCCAGCAGTTACGATACATCCTACAATGAGCAGTTCTTC. The chain recombines TRBV6-2 or TRBV6-3 with TRBJ2-1; no reliable D call. CDR1 and CDR2 (germline): MNHEY, SVGEGT. Between the trimmed V and J ends, which lost 2 bases and 1 base, there was a span of 6 bases. The CDR3 extends over 14 amino acids.

The table lists this clone with a few counts. The gene calls are TRBV24-1 and TRBJ1-2; 7 bases match TRBD1. This CDR3 is built from 14 residues. Trimming at V came to 3 bases and at J to 7 bases, leaving 7 bases not matched to a gene. Per germline, CDR1 KGHDR and CDR2 SFDVKD. The CDR3 DNA is TGTGCCACCAGTGATCCCCGACAGGGAAGTGGCTACACCTTC. Translation gives CATSDPRQGSGYTF.

The CDR3 nucleotides read TGCAGTGCTAGCGTAACATATGGCTACACCTTC. It is translated as CSASVTYGYTF. The gene calls are TRBV20-1 and TRBJ1-2; unclear D gene. The CDR3 runs to 11 residues. Trimming took 3 bases from V and 5 from J, leaving 7 bases between them. CDR1 DFQATT and CDR2 SNEGSKA come from the germline V gene (reference sequence).